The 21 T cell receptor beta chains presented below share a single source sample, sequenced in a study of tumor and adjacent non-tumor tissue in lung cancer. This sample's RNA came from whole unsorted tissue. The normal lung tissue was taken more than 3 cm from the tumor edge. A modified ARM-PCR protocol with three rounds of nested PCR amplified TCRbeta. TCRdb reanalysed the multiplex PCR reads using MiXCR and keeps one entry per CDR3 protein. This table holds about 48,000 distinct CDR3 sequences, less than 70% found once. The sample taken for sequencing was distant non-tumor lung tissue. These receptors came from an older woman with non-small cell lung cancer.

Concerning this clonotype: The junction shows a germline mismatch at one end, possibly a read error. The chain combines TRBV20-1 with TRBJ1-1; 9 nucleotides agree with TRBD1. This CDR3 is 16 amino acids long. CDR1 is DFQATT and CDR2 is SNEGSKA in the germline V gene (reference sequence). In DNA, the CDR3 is TGCAGTGCCCCGGGGGGGGACAGGGTGATGAAGACTGAAGCTTTCTTT. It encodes CSAPGGDRVMKTEAFF.

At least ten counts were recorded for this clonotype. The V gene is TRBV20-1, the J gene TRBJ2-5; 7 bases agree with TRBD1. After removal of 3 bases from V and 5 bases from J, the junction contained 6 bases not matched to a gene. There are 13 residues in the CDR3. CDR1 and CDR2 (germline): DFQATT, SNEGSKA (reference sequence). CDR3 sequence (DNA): TGCAGTGCTAGTTACAGGGGCTGGGAGACCCAGTACTTC. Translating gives CSASYRGWETQYF.

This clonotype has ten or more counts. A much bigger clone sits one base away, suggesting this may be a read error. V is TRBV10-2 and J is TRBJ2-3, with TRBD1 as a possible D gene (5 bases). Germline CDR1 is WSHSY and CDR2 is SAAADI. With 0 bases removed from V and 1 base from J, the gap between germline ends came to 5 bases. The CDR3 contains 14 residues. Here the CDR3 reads CASSESRGTDTQYF. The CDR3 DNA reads TGCGCCAGCAGTGAGTCCAGGGGCACAGATACGCAGTATTTT.

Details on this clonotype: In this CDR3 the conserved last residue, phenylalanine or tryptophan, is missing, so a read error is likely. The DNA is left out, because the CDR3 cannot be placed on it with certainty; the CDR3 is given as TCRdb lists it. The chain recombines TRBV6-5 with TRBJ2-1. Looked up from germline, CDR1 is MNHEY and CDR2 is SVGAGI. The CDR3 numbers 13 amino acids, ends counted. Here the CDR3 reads CASSYSNTGGHFS.

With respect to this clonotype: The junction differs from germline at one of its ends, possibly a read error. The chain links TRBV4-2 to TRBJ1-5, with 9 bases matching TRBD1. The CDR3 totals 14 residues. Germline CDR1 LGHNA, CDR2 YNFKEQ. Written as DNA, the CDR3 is TGTGCCAGTAGCCACACAGGGGGCGGTCAGCTCCAGCATTTT. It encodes CASSHTGGGQLQHF.

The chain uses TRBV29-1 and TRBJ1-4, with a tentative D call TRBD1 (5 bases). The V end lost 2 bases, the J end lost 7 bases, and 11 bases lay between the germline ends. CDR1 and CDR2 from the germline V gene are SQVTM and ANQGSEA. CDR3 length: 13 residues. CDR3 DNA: TGCAGCGTTGAATCAGGGACGGGTGAAAAACTGTTTTTT. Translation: CSVESGTGEKLFF.

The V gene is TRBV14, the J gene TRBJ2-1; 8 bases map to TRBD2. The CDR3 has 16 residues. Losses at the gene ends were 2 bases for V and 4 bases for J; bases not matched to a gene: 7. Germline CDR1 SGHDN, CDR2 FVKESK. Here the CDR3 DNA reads TGTGCCAGCAGCCAAAAACTAGCGGATCGATACAATGAGCAGTTCTTC. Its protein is CASSQKLADRYNEQFF.

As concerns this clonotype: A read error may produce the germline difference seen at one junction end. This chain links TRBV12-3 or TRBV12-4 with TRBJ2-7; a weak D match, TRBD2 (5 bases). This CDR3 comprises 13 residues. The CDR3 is CANSLARVKGQYF. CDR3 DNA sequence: TGTGCCAACAGTTTAGCGAGGGTTAAGGGACAGTACTTC.

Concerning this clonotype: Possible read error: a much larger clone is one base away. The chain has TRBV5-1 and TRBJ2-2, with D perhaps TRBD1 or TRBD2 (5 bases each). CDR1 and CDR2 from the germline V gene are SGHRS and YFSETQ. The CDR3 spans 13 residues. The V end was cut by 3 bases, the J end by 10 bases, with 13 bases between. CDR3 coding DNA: TGCGCCAGCAGCTGGGACGGCGACCTGGAGCTGTTTTTT. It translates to CASSWDGDLELFF.

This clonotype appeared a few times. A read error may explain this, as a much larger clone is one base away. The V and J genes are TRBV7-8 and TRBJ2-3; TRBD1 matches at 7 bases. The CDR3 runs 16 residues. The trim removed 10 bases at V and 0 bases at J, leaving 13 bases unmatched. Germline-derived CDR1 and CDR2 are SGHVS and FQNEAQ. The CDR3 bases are TGTGCCAACAGGTTACAGGGGTTCGCTAGCACAGATACGCAGTATTTT. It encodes CANRLQGFASTDTQYF.

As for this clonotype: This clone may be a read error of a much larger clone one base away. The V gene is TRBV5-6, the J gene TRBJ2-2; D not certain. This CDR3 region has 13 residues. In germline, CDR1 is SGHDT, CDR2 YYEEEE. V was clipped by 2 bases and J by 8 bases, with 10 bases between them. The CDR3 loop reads CASSFDLAGELFF. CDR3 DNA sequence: TGTGCCAGCAGCTTTGATTTGGCAGGGGAGCTGTTTTTT.

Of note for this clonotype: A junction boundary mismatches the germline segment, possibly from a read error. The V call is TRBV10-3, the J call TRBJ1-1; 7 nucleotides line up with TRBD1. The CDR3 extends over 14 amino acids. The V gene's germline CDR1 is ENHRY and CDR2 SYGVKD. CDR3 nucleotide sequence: TGTGCTATCAGAGAACCGACAGGGAGGACTGAAACTTTCTTT. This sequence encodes CAIREPTGRTETFF.

The CDR3 sequence: CASSVDRENEKLFF. The CDR3 DNA reads TGTGCCAGCAGTGTGGACAGGGAGAATGAAAAACTGTTTTTT. This chain links TRBV28 with TRBJ1-4, with 8 positions matching TRBD1. Germline loops: CDR1 MDHEN, CDR2 SYDVKM. The CDR3 is 14 residues long. The ends lost 5 bases at V and 5 bases at J; junction bases unmatched: 4.

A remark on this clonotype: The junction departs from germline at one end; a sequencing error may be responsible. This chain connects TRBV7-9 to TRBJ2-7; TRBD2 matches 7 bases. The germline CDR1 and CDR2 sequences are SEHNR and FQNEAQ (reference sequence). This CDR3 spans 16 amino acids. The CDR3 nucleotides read TGTGCCAGCAGCGTTGCCGTGGGACTACCTACCTACGAGCTGTACTTC. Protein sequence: CASSVAVGLPTYELYF.

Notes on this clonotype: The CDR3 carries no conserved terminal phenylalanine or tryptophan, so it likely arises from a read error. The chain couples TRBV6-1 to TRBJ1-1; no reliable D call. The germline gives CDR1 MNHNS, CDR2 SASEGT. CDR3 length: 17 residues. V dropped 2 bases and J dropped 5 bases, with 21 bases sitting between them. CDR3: CASSEFQTGGAGTEAFV. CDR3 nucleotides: TGTGCCAGCAGTGAATTTCAGACGGGAGGCGCGGGGACTGAAGCTTTCGTT.

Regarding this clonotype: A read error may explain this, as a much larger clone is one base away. The CDR3 is CAWSRGTDISPLHF. CDR3 bases: TGTGCCTGGAGCCGTGGGACGGACATTTCACCCCTCCACTTT. The V call is TRBV30, the J call TRBJ1-6, with D maybe TRBD1 (5 bases). Per germline, CDR1 GTSNPN and CDR2 SVGIG (reference sequence). V was pared by 3 bases and J by 9 bases, with 15 bases between. The CDR3 runs 14 residues. Combining the CDR3 with reference TRBV30 and TRBJ1-6 gives the whole variable domain SQTIHQWPATLVQPVGSPLSLECTVEGTSNPNLYWYRQAAGRGLQLLFYSVGIGQISSEVPQNLSASRPQDRQFILSSKKLLLSDSGFYLCAWSRGTDISPLHFGNGTRLTVT.

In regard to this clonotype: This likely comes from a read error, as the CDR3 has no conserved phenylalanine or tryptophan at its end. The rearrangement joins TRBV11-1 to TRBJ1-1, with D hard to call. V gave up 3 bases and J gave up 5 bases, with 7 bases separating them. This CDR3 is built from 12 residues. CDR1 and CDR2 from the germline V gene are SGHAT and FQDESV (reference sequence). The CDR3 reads CASSFEGTEAFL. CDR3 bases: TGTGCCAGCAGCTTTGAAGGTACTGAAGCTTTCCTT.

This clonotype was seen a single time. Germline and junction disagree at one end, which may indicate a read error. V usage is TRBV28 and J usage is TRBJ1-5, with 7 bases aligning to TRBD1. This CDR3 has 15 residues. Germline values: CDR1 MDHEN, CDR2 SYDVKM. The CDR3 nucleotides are TGTGTCAGCAGTGGTGGGAGGGGGCGCAATAAGCCCCAGCATTTT. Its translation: CVSSGGRGRNKPQHF.

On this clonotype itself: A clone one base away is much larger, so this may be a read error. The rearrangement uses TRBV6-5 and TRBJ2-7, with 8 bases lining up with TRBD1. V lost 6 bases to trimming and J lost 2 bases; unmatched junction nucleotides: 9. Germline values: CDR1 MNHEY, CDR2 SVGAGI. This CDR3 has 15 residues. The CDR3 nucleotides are TGTGCCAGCAGACTGGGACAGGAACCGACCTACGAGCAGTACTTC. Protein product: CASRLGQEPTYEQYF.

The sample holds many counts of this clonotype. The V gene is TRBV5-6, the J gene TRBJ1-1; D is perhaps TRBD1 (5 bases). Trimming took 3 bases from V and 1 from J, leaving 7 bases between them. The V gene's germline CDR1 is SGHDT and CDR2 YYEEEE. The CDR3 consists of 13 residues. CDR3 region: CASSSTGNTEAFF. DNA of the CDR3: TGTGCCAGCAGCTCTACAGGGAACACTGAAGCTTTCTTT.

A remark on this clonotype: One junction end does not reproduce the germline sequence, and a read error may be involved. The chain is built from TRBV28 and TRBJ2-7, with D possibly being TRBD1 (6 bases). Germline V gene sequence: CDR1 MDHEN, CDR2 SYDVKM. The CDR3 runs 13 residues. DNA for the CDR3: TGTGCCAACAGTACGGACAGTACCTACGAGCAGTACTTC. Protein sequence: CANSTDSTYEQYF. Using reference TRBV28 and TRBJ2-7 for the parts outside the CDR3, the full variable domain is DVKVTQSSRYLVKRTGEKVFLECVQDMDHENMFWYRQDPGLGLRLIYFSYDVKMKEKGDIPEGYSVSREKKERFSLILESASTNQTSMYLCANSTDSTYEQYFGPGTRLTVT.